A single sample gave rise to the 29 T cell receptor beta chains below, sequenced in a study of blood T cell repertoires in COVID-19 (dated by TCRdb to 2018 to 2021). Receptor libraries were prepared by the immunoSEQ multiplex PCR assay. TCRdb's version of the immuneACCESS table is confined to in-frame rearrangements and falls short of the full clone set. An unresolved V gene accounts for under half of the shortfall where checked; the remainder is of unknown origin. In this sample the table shows approximately 160,000 clones, roughly 90% of which occur a single time. The ten largest make up 6% to 7.5% of the sample. The sample consisted of PBMCs or T cells enriched from blood (not recorded which). These receptor sequences come from a woman in her forties or fifties who had recovered from COVID-19.

This chain connects TRBV5-5 to TRBJ2-7; the D is unclear. Germline lookup yields CDR1 SGHKS and CDR2 YYEKEE (reference sequence). This CDR3 contains 15 residues. V lost 5 bases, J lost 3 bases, and 18 bases lay in between. CDR3 in amino acids: CASRMERPANYEQYF. The CDR3 coding sequence is TGTGCCAGCAGGATGGAGCGCCCAGCCAACTACGAGCAGTACTTC.

This chain links TRBV18 with TRBJ1-5, with 9 bases fitting TRBD1. The germline CDR1 and CDR2 sequences are KGHSH and LQKENI. The V and J ends lost 5 bases and 6 bases, in that order; junction bases with no gene match: 8. This CDR3 contains 15 residues. This CDR3 reads CASSSDRGVVQPQHF. DNA of the CDR3: TGTGCCAGCTCATCGGACAGGGGAGTCGTTCAGCCCCAGCATTTT.

The rearrangement uses TRBV5-1 and TRBJ2-7, with TRBD2 identical over 7 bases. This CDR3 is 16 amino acids long. After removal of 1 base from V and 4 bases from J, the junction contained 11 bases not matched to a gene. Germline CDR1 is SGHRS and CDR2 is YFSETQ. The CDR3 sequence: CASSLTSANAQYEQYF. CDR3 in DNA: TGCGCCAGCAGCTTGACTAGCGCGAACGCACAGTACGAGCAGTACTTC. Complete variable domain (other parts from reference TRBV5-1 and TRBJ2-7): KAGVTQTPRYLIKTRGQQVTLSCSPISGHRSVSWYQQTPGQGLQFLFEYFSETQRNKGNFPGRFSGRQFSNSRSEMNVSTLELGDSALYLCASSLTSANAQYEQYFGPGTRLTVT.

This clone came up a few times. The CDR3 nucleotides read TGTGCCAGCTCACCACGTGCACAGGGGCCCACCGGGGAGCTGTTTTTT. Translated, it gives CASSPRAQGPTGELFF. The chain carries TRBV18 and TRBJ2-2; TRBD1 matches at 7 bases. Germline loops: CDR1 KGHSH, CDR2 LQKENI. The CDR3 is 16 residues long. Trimming took 1 base from V and 4 from J; bases not matched to a gene: 6.

The CDR3 DNA reads as TGTGCCAGCAGTCCCCCCCTCGGGAGCTCTGGAAACACCATATATTTT. Its translation is CASSPPLGSSGNTIYF. This chain connects TRBV28 to TRBJ1-3; D gene ambiguous. Trimming cost V 5 bases and J 0 bases, with 14 bases left between them. Germline V gives CDR1 MDHEN, CDR2 SYDVKM. The CDR3 totals 16 residues.

This clone was seen only once. The CDR3 DNA is TGCGCCAGCAGCCAAGACGCGGGGTCTAGGGATGAGCAGTTCTTC. Its protein is CASSQDAGSRDEQFF. The chain uses TRBV4-3 and TRBJ2-1, with a tentative D call TRBD2 (6 bases). Deletions cut 0 bases from V and 8 bases from J, with 14 bases between. The germline V gene has CDR1 LGHNA and CDR2 YSLEER. The CDR3 is 15 amino acids.

The rearrangement joins TRBV2 to TRBJ2-2, with TRBD1 as a possible D gene (5 bases). With 6 bases removed from V and 3 bases from J, the gap between germline ends came to 17 bases. From germline, CDR1 is SNHLY and CDR2 FYNNEI. The CDR3 spans 16 residues. This chain's CDR3 is CASSEPDSKYTGELFF. The CDR3 region has the DNA TGTGCCAGCAGCGAACCTGACAGCAAATACACCGGGGAGCTGTTTTTT.

The chain carries TRBV2 and TRBJ2-7, with a weak D call TRBD1 (5 bases). V dropped 8 bases and J dropped 3 bases, with 14 bases sitting between them. This CDR3 has 13 amino acids. The germline V gene has CDR1 SNHLY and CDR2 FYNNEI. For the CDR3, the DNA is TGTGCCAGCGTAGGGGCGCGGCGCTACGAGCAGTACTTC. It codes for CASVGARRYEQYF.

The rearrangement links TRBV19 to TRBJ1-5, with 8 bases that match TRBD1. Trimming took 6 bases from V and 1 from J; bases not matched to a gene: 5. The CDR3 consists of 15 residues. The germline gives CDR1 LNHDA, CDR2 SQIVND (reference sequence). CDR3 bases: TGTGCCAGTAGCGTCAGGGGGCAAAGCAATCAGCCCCAGCATTTT. Translating it yields CASSVRGQSNQPQHF.

V usage is TRBV19 and J usage is TRBJ2-3, with a possible D match to TRBD2 (5 bases). Germline V gene lookup returns CDR1 LNHDA and CDR2 SQIVND (reference sequence). The V end lost 6 bases, the J end lost 1 base, and 11 bases lay between the germline ends. The CDR3 covers 14 residues. The CDR3 loop is CASRAKEGTDTQYF. Written as DNA, the CDR3 is TGTGCCAGTAGGGCGAAGGAGGGCACAGATACGCAGTATTTT.

The chain combines TRBV10-3 with TRBJ2-1, with 10 positions matching TRBD2. CDR1 ENHRY and CDR2 SYGVKD come from the germline V gene. The CDR3 runs 15 residues. Trimming cost V 3 bases and J 11 bases; bases outside gene matches: 10. For the CDR3, the DNA is TGTGCCATCAGTGACGGGGCTAGCGGGAGAGGGAAGCAGTTCTTC. Residues: CAISDGASGRGKQFF.

This chain connects TRBV6-5 to TRBJ1-2; a weak D match, TRBD1 (6 bases). Germline CDR1 is MNHEY and CDR2 is SVGAGI. V lost 4 bases and J 4 bases, leaving 16 bases between the germline ends. There are 15 residues in the CDR3. Here the CDR3 reads CASSFIRGIGYGYTF. The CDR3, as DNA: TGTGCCAGCAGTTTTATTAGGGGGATTGGCTATGGCTACACCTTC.

The gene calls are TRBV7-9 and TRBJ1-4; D is possibly TRBD1 (5 bases). The V gene's germline CDR1 is SEHNR and CDR2 FQNEAQ (reference sequence). The length of the CDR3 is 14 residues. V shed 2 bases and J shed 8 bases, with 12 bases lying between them. CDR3: CASSLYQNREKLFF. The CDR3 DNA is TGTGCCAGCAGCTTATACCAAAACAGGGAAAAACTGTTTTTT. Based on the CDR3 plus reference TRBV7-9 and TRBJ1-4, the full variable domain is DTGVSQNPRHKITKRGQNVTFRCDPISEHNRLYWYRQTLGQGPEFLTYFQNEAQLEKSRLLSDRFSAERPKGSFSTLEIQRTEQGDSAMYLCASSLYQNREKLFFGSGTQLSVL.

The chain carries TRBV4-1 and TRBJ2-3; D uncertain. The CDR3 has 16 residues. Trimming took 1 base from V and 0 from J, leaving 11 bases between them. Germline CDR1 MGHRA, CDR2 YSYEKL. The CDR3 is CASSQATVWSTDTQYF. CDR3 nucleotide sequence: TGCGCCAGCAGCCAAGCCACGGTATGGAGCACAGATACGCAGTATTTT.

The rearrangement uses TRBV13 and TRBJ1-1, with D maybe TRBD1 (5 bases). Germline assignment: CDR1 PRHDT and CDR2 FYEKMQ (reference sequence). V shed 6 bases and J shed 4 bases, with 9 bases lying between them. This CDR3 comprises 12 residues. CDR3 region: CASRVGGTEAFF. The CDR3 DNA follows: TGTGCCAGCAGGGTGGGGGGCACTGAAGCTTTCTTT.

This clone was observed once. J is TRBJ2-2 and V is TRBV19, with 8 positions matching TRBD2. This CDR3 has 17 amino acids. Germline V gene sequence: CDR1 LNHDA, CDR2 SQIVND (reference sequence). The J segment lost 3 bases and the V segment lost 5 bases, leaving 11 bases of the junction unmatched. The CDR3 loop is CASSFPREGRDTGELFF. The CDR3 DNA reads TGTGCCAGTAGTTTCCCTCGGGAGGGGCGGGACACCGGGGAGCTGTTTTTT. The complete variable domain, with remaining parts taken from reference TRBV19 and TRBJ2-2, reads DGGITQSPKYLFRKEGQNVTLSCEQNLNHDAMYWYRQDPGQGLRLIYYSQIVNDFQKGDIAEGYSVSREKKESFPLTVTSAQKNPTAFYLCASSFPREGRDTGELFFGEGSRLTVL.

This chain connects TRBV13 to TRBJ1-1, with a possible D match to TRBD1 (6 bases). The germline gives CDR1 PRHDT, CDR2 FYEKMQ (reference sequence). V gave up 2 bases and J gave up 4 bases, with 8 bases separating them. This CDR3 spans 13 amino acids. The CDR3 sequence is CASSLYRATEAFF. Here the CDR3 DNA reads TGTGCCAGCAGCTTATACAGGGCCACTGAAGCTTTCTTT.

This clone appeared a few times. V and J are TRBV7-2 and TRBJ2-2; the D gene is possibly TRBD2 (5 bases). The CDR3 loop spans 15 amino acids. The ends were cut back, 5 bases at V and 9 bases at J, with 19 bases in the middle. The V gene's germline CDR1 is SGHTA and CDR2 FQGNSA. For the CDR3, the DNA is TGTGCCAGCAGCCTTGGAGGCCAAGGGAACCGGGAGCTGTTTTTT. This codes for CASSLGGQGNRELFF.

The chain couples TRBV3-1 (or the pseudogene TRBV3-2) to TRBJ1-2; 9 positions agree with TRBD1. V dropped 1 base and J dropped 3; count of bases not matched to a gene: 15. Per the germline V gene, CDR1 is LGHDT and CDR2 is YNNKEL (reference sequence). The CDR3 runs to 19 residues. The CDR3 DNA reads as TGTGCCAGCAGCCAAGGTTATTCGACAGGGGGTACCGCGGACTATGGCTACACCTTC. Protein sequence: CASSQGYSTGGTADYGYTF.

This clone was observed once. The chain carries TRBV12-5 and TRBJ1-3; possibly TRBD1 for D (5 bases). The germline gives CDR1 LGHNT, CDR2 FRNRAP. Trimming stripped 1 base from V and 7 bases from J, with 11 bases between. The CDR3 is 14 amino acids. The CDR3 spells CASGLAMGGNTIYF. The CDR3 DNA is TGTGCTAGTGGTTTGGCGATGGGGGGGAACACCATATATTTT.

The V call is TRBV6-5, the J call TRBJ2-7; TRBD2 is a possible D gene (7 bases). The CDR3 runs to 13 residues. The germline V and J ends were trimmed by 5 bases and 4 bases, with 12 bases remaining between them. Germline V gene sequence: CDR1 MNHEY, CDR2 SVGAGI. In DNA, the CDR3 is TGTGCCAGCAGTCGGGGAGGGGGGTACGAGCAGTACTTC. This translates into CASSRGGGYEQYF.

The table lists this clone with a count of one. The chain is built from TRBV5-4 and TRBJ1-3, with 10 bases matching TRBD1. This CDR3 spans 16 amino acids. Looked up from germline, CDR1 is SGHNT and CDR2 is YYREEE (reference sequence). J was trimmed by 3 bases and V by 0 bases; bases with no gene match: 3. CDR3 DNA: TGTGCCAGCAGCTTGGGACAGGGGGCTATTGGAAACACCATATATTTT. Translating it yields CASSLGQGAIGNTIYF.

The chain uses TRBV5-1 and TRBJ2-3, with 14 bases fitting TRBD2. CDR1 is SGHRS and CDR2 is YFSETQ in the germline V gene. This CDR3 has 16 residues. Losses at the gene ends were 7 bases for V and 4 bases for J; bases not matched to a gene: 8. CDR3 DNA sequence: TGCGCCAGCGCCTACGGACTAGCGGGAGGAGCAGATACGCAGTATTTT. Translating gives CASAYGLAGGADTQYF.

The rearrangement links TRBV19 to TRBJ2-2, with D perhaps matching TRBD1 (6 bases). This CDR3 comprises 15 residues. V lost 6 bases to trimming and J lost 0 bases, with 11 bases between them. CDR1 is LNHDA and CDR2 is SQIVND in the germline V gene (reference sequence). The CDR3 DNA follows: TGTGCCAGTAGGACAGGCATCGCGAACACCGGGGAGCTGTTTTTT. It encodes CASRTGIANTGELFF.

This clone was counted once. This chain uses TRBV13 with TRBJ1-2; the match to TRBD1 covers 8 bases. The CDR3 contains 13 residues. V gave up 5 bases and J gave up 5 bases; unmatched junction bases: 4. The germline gives CDR1 PRHDT, CDR2 FYEKMQ (reference sequence). The CDR3: CASSPRTGYGYTF. The CDR3 coding sequence is TGTGCCAGCAGCCCAAGGACAGGGTATGGCTACACCTTC.

CDR3: CASSLDAGLTEAFF. In nucleotides, the CDR3 is TGCGCCAGCAGCTTGGATGCAGGGCTCACTGAAGCTTTCTTT. The chain recombines TRBV5-1 with TRBJ1-1, with a possible D match to TRBD1 (5 bases). Germline V gene sequence: CDR1 SGHRS, CDR2 YFSETQ. This CDR3 is built from 14 residues. Trimming removed 0 bases at V and 4 bases at J, with 10 bases between. The whole variable domain, filled in from reference TRBV5-1 and TRBJ1-1, reads KAGVTQTPRYLIKTRGQQVTLSCSPISGHRSVSWYQQTPGQGLQFLFEYFSETQRNKGNFPGRFSGRQFSNSRSEMNVSTLELGDSALYLCASSLDAGLTEAFFGQGTRLTVV.

J is TRBJ1-4 and V is TRBV19, with 7 positions matching TRBD1. Trimming cost V 6 bases and J 8 bases; bases outside gene matches: 9. This CDR3 comprises 14 residues. The germline gives CDR1 LNHDA, CDR2 SQIVND (reference sequence). The CDR3 loop is CASRSEGAREKLFF. The DNA for the CDR3 is TGTGCCAGTAGGTCGGAGGGGGCGCGGGAAAAACTGTTTTTT.

This clone was found a few times. The J gene is TRBJ1-6, the V gene TRBV28, with D perhaps matching TRBD1 (5 bases). Trimming removed 1 base at V and 15 bases at J, with 10 bases between. The CDR3 consists of 12 residues. Germline V CDR1 and CDR2: MDHEN, SYDVKM. CDR3 bases: TGTGCCAGCAGTTTATCGTCAGGGATCCTCCACTTT. Protein: CASSLSSGILHF.

This chain joins TRBV10-2 and TRBJ2-1; TRBD2 matches at 7 bases. CDR1 is WSHSY and CDR2 is SAAADI in the germline V gene. The CDR3 runs to 16 residues. The J segment lost 2 bases and the V segment lost 2 bases, leaving 6 bases of the junction unmatched. The CDR3 nucleotides are TGCGCCAGCAGTGAGATGACGGGAGGCACCTACAATGAGCAGTTCTTC. Protein sequence: CASSEMTGGTYNEQFF.